Listed below are T cell receptor beta chains from one sample, sequenced in a study of T cell changes during pregnancy in multiple sclerosis. TCRdb keeps only in-frame clones here, not all; method: immunoSEQ multiplex PCR. The sample holds approximately 45,000 clones, around nine tenths seen once. The sample was CD4+ T cells from peripheral blood mononuclear cells, taken in the first trimester of pregnancy. The receptors here all came from a female donor with multiple sclerosis, enrolled in a pregnancy study. The CDR3 runs from the conserved cysteine through the conserved F or W. D genes are given only for firm matches. Only part of the rows carry a size: once, few, many, or a class if the clone is expanded.

. | TRBJ2-6 | 20 | TRBD1 | TRBV28 | CASSLRDRGRAQGGANVLTF | TGTGCCAGCAGTTTAAGGGACAGGGGGCGAGCACAGGGTGGGGCCAACGTCCTGACTTTC
. | TRBJ2-1 | 14 | TRBD2 | TRBV29-1 | CSVGSGLISHEQFF | TGCAGCGTAGGTAGCGGGCTAATTTCCCATGAGCAGTTCTTC
. | TRBJ2-3 | 15 | TRBD2 | TRBV4-3 | CASSLLAGGTDTQYF | TGCGCCAGCAGCCTACTAGCGGGGGGAACAGATACGCAGTATTTT
. | TRBJ1-5 | 16 | . | TRBV28 | CASSPPRGFYNQPQHF | TGTGCCAGCAGTCCGCCCCGAGGGTTCTATAATCAGCCCCAGCATTTT
once | TRBJ2-2 | 15 | . | TRBV6-1 | CASSEIQGRTGELFF | TGTGCCAGCAGTGAGATTCAGGGTCGCACCGGGGAGCTGTTTTTT
once | TRBJ2-7 | 16 | TRBD2 | TRBV9 | CASSPRGAGVVHEQYF | TGTGCCAGCAGCCCAAGAGGAGCGGGAGTGGTCCACGAGCAGTACTTC
. | TRBJ2-7 | 14 | TRBD2 | TRBV28 | CASSYVSGGYEQYF | TGTGCCAGCAGTTATGTCAGCGGGGGCTACGAGCAGTACTTC
. | TRBJ2-3 | 14 | . | TRBV30 | CAWTQGVNTDTQYF | TGTGCCTGGACACAGGGTGTGAACACAGATACGCAGTATTTT
. | TRBJ2-7 | 14 | . | TRBV6-1 | CASTLGEGPYEQYF | TGTGCCAGCACCCTCGGTGAGGGTCCCTACGAGCAGTACTTC
. | TRBJ1-2 | 16 | TRBD1 | TRBV5-4 | CASSLGGTELNYGYTF | TGTGCCAGCAGCTTGGGGGGGACAGAACTCAACTATGGCTACACCTTC
. | TRBJ2-7 | 15 | . | TRBV27 | CASSLKGSGGVEQYF | TGTGCCAGCAGTTTAAAGGGTAGTGGAGGGGTCGAGCAGTACTTC
. | TRBJ2-7 | 15 | . | TRBV5-1 | CASSIVGGLAYEQYF | TGCGCCAGCAGCATCGTCGGCGGGCTCGCCTACGAGCAGTACTTC
. | TRBJ2-1 | 17 | . | TRBV14 | CASSPGRGGPTYNEQFF | TGTGCCAGCAGCCCCGGGAGAGGGGGCCCCACCTACAATGAGCAGTTCTTC
. | TRBJ1-4 | 18 | . | TRBV21-1 | CASSTLSGTEATNEKLFF | TGTGCCAGCAGCACCCTTTCCGGGACAGAAGCAACTAATGAAAAACTGTTTTTT
. | TRBJ2-7 | 13 | . | TRBV5-5 | CASSLEGYGEQYF | TGTGCCAGCAGCTTGGAGGGGTATGGCGAGCAGTACTTC
. | TRBJ2-1 | 15 | . | TRBV29-1 | CSVGADRLETREQFF | TGCAGCGTTGGGGCTGACAGGTTGGAGACAAGAGAGCAGTTCTTC
. | TRBJ2-2 | 16 | . | TRBV28 | CASSLPTGARTGELFF | TGTGCCAGCAGTCTTCCGACGGGAGCTCGCACCGGGGAGCTGTTTTTT
. | TRBJ1-1 | 14 | . | TRBV7-9 | CASRLQGRNTEAFF | TGTGCCAGCAGACTACAGGGTCGGAACACTGAAGCTTTCTTT
. | TRBJ1-4 | 16 | . | TRBV30 | CAWSVGTGRGSEKLFF | TGTGCCTGGAGTGTAGGAACAGGGCGGGGGAGTGAAAAACTGTTTTTT